Sequencing of this TCR beta chain was carried out in a study of molecular identifiers for immune sequencing clone quantification. About the research overall: Replicate experiments divided RNA from roughly 20,000 or 100,000 naive CD8 cells into five parts and sequenced four. Study-level results: Identical TCR molecules can share a barcode, and this sharing could underestimate highly expanded clone sizes.

This clonotype has at least ten counts. The antigen remains unidentified. Library preparation followed earlier protocols using designated TCR primers. TCRdb re-called the PCR reads through MiXCR, storing one row per CDR3 protein. The table includes 300,000 to 400,000 distinct CDR3 sequences, over 20% detected once. The CDR3 runs 15 residues. CDR1 LNHDA and CDR2 SQIVND come from the germline V gene (reference sequence). Trimming pared 6 bases from V and 0 bases from J, leaving 12 bases between. Naive CD8 T cells, phenotype CD8+CD4-CCR7+CD45RA+, were sorted. The receptor was derived from a human donor in good health. Some libraries in this study had Jurkat cell RNA spiked in. Sequenced material: naive CD8+ T cells from blood, with Jurkat cell RNA spiked in. The subset here: FACS-sorted CD8+CD4-CCR7+CD45RA+ naive T cells. This sequence joins TRBV19 and TRBJ2-1; D is unclear. The CDR3 sequence: CASSRPRSSYNEQFF. CDR3 DNA: TGTGCCAGTAGCCGGCCCAGGAGCTCCTACAATGAGCAGTTCTTC.